What follows are 14 T cell receptor beta chains derived from one specimen sequenced in a study of neurological immune-mediated disorders. TCRdb independently ran MiXCR on the 5' RACE reads; one entry per CDR3 protein. The sample includes roughly 90,000 distinct CDR3 sequences, roughly 3.5% of them seen just once. The sample was PBMCs. The receptors stem from a woman in her forties or fifties with multiple sclerosis.

On this clonotype itself: This may come from a read error, since a much larger clone is one base off. The chain combines TRBV20-1 with TRBJ1-5, with a possible D match to TRBD1 (6 bases). CDR3 length: 12 amino acids. Per germline, CDR1 DFQATT and CDR2 SNEGSKA (reference sequence). The CDR3 region is CSVQGSNQHQHF. CDR3 nucleotides: TGCAGTGTTCAGGGGAGCAATCAGCACCAGCATTTT.

A note on this clonotype: Germline and junction disagree at one end, which may indicate a read error. The chain employs TRBV9 and TRBJ1-4; D may be TRBD1 (5 bases). The germline V gene has CDR1 SGDLS and CDR2 YYNGEE. This CDR3 has 15 amino acids. The CDR3 sequence: CSSSGGGYSSEKLFF. The CDR3, as DNA: TGTTCCAGCAGCGGGGGGGGGTATTCGTCTGAAAAACTGTTTTTT.

The table lists this clonotype with many counts. The genes are TRBV19 and TRBJ1-5; D is uncertain. The CDR3 contains 12 residues. The germline V gene encodes CDR1 LNHDA and CDR2 SQIVND (reference sequence). V lost 6 bases and J lost 8, with 11 bases in between. The CDR3 reads CASRGKSEPQHF. CDR3 nucleotides: TGTGCCAGTAGGGGCAAGTCGGAGCCCCAGCATTTT.

There are many counts of this clonotype. V is TRBV20-1 and J is TRBJ2-3; 8 bases fit TRBD2. There are 11 residues in the CDR3. Germline-derived CDR1 and CDR2 are DFQATT and SNEGSKA (reference sequence). V gave up 6 bases and J gave up 11 bases; unmatched junction bases: 7. CDR3 DNA: TGCAGTGCCCCGGGGGGGACCCTGCAGTATTTT. Encoded protein: CSAPGGTLQYF.

A note on this clonotype: At one boundary the junction diverges from the germline segment, which might be a read error. CDR3 bases: TGTGCCAGCAGCCCGGCAGGTGGAAACACCATCTATTTT. This encodes CASSPAGGNTIYF. The rearrangement uses TRBV6-5 and TRBJ1-3; D uncertain. Germline lookup yields CDR1 MNHEY and CDR2 SVGAGI. The CDR3 loop spans 13 amino acids.

Remarks on this clonotype: This CDR3 is missing its conserved last phenylalanine or tryptophan, likely due to a read error. The chain employs TRBV5-1 and TRBJ2-1, with D perhaps matching TRBD2 (6 bases). CDR3 length: 11 amino acids. Germline CDR1 SGHRS, CDR2 YFSETQ. Between the trimmed V and J ends, which lost 5 bases and 9 bases, there was a span of 9 bases. CDR3 nucleotides: TGCGCCAGCAGGGGGGGAGGTGAGCAGTTCAAC. Amino acids: CASRGGGEQFN.

This clonotype was seen many times. This rearrangement joins TRBV25-1 to TRBJ1-5; TRBD1 matches at 7 bases. The CDR3 extends over 14 amino acids. V trimming: 5 bases; J trimming: 7 bases; junction bases outside the gene matches: 8. The germline V gene encodes CDR1 MGHDK and CDR2 SYGVNS. The CDR3 sequence: CASSQTGRGQPQHF. In DNA, the CDR3 is TGTGCCAGCAGTCAGACAGGGAGAGGCCAGCCCCAGCATTTT.

In its sample, this clonotype was seen a few times. The chain links TRBV6-2 or TRBV6-3 to TRBJ2-2; no definite D call. V lost 2 bases to trimming and J lost 1 base, with 8 bases between them. Germline V gives CDR1 MNHEY, CDR2 SVGEGT. This CDR3 has 15 amino acids. CDR3 sequence: CASSYSAVNTGELFF. In DNA, the CDR3 is TGTGCCAGCAGTTACAGTGCGGTGAACACCGGGGAGCTGTTTTTT.

This clonotype was counted many times. This chain connects TRBV11-1 to TRBJ2-7; D remains unclear. Germline assignment: CDR1 SGHAT and CDR2 FQDESV (reference sequence). V lost 4 bases, J lost 0 bases, and 7 bases lay in between. The CDR3 extends over 13 amino acids. The CDR3 region has the DNA TGTGCCAGCAGCTCCTATTACTCCTACGAGCAGTACTTC. As protein: CASSSYYSYEQYF.

This clonotype was observed a handful of times. This may arise from a read error, as a much more abundant clone is one base away. The chain recombines TRBV7-2 with TRBJ2-3, with 8 bases identical to TRBD1. The CDR3 extends over 16 amino acids. CDR1 and CDR2 (germline): SGHTA, FQGNSA. The CDR3 sequence: CASSFQGATSTDKQYF. The CDR3 DNA sequence: TGTGCCAGCAGCTTCCAGGGGGCCACTAGCACAGATAAGCAGTATTTT.

In this sample, this clonotype turned up many times. V usage is TRBV12-3 or TRBV12-4 and J usage is TRBJ1-3; D gene ambiguous. V was pared by 3 bases and J by 3 bases, with 0 bases between. CDR3 length equals 11 residues. The CDR3 nucleotides read TGTGCCAGCAGTTTTGGAAACACCATATATTTT. It is translated as CASSFGNTIYF.

This clonotype was observed at least ten times. CDR3 DNA sequence: TGTGCCAGCAGCTTGGGACAGGTCTACAATGAGCAGTTCTTC. It specifies CASSLGQVYNEQFF. The rearrangement links TRBV7-2 to TRBJ2-1, with 8 nucleotides matching TRBD1. V lost 3 bases and J lost 3; bases outside the gene matches: 1. Germline-derived CDR1 and CDR2 are SGHTA and FQGNSA. The CDR3 is 14 amino acids.

This clonotype was found many times. The J gene is TRBJ2-1, the V gene TRBV7-3; TRBD1 agrees at 10 bases. The trim removed 6 bases at V and 5 bases at J, leaving 7 bases unmatched. Per the germline V gene, CDR1 is SGHTA and CDR2 is FQGTGA. The CDR3 runs to 15 residues. CDR3 in DNA: TGTGCCAGCAGTCTGACCGGGACAGGGGACAATGAGCAGTTCTTC. This gives the protein CASSLTGTGDNEQFF. Looking up the rest from reference TRBV7-3 and TRBJ2-1 gives the full variable domain: GAGVSQTPSNKVTEKGKYVELRCDPISGHTALYWYRQSLGQGPEFLIYFQGTGAADDSGLPNDRFFAVRPEGSVSTLKIQRTERGDSAVYLCASSLTGTGDNEQFFGPGTRLTVL.

This clonotype showed up many times. The V and J genes are TRBV5-1 and TRBJ1-5, with D possibly being TRBD1 (6 bases). The V gene lost 0 bases and the J gene lost 2 bases, with 6 bases spanning the gap. There are 14 residues in the CDR3. The V gene's germline CDR1 is SGHRS and CDR2 YFSETQ. CDR3 bases: TGCGCCAGCAGCTTGGACAGGGGCAATCAGCCCCAGCATTTT. Translation: CASSLDRGNQPQHF.